These T cell receptor beta chains were read from a single sample in a study of vaccination and CD4 T cells after COVID-19. MiXCR, applied by TCRdb to the PCR reads, yields one record per CDR3 protein. The repertoire has roughly 16,000 distinct CDR3 sequences, roughly 51% of them found once; the top ten carry about 34%. Antigens of these TCRs are unknown. Here the sequenced sample was cultured CD4+ T cells from blood, taken after SARS-CoV-2 vaccination. These TCRs come from a human donor with COVID-19. Both conserved end residues are part of each CDR3. D genes are given only for firm matches. Only part of the rows carry a size: once, few, many, or a class if the clone is expanded.

CDR3nt	CDR3aa	d_gene	v_gene	j_gene	abundance
TGTGCCAGCTCGGGCGGGGTAAGGGAAACTTTCTTT	CASSGGVRETFF	.	TRBV7-2	TRBJ1-1	.
TGCAGTGCTCCGGGGAACACTGAAGCTTTCTTT	CSAPGNTEAFF	.	TRBV20-1	TRBJ1-1	.
TGTGCCAGCAGTTTAGTCGGTGGAGGTGGGGGCTACGCCTTC	CASSLVGGGGGYAF	.	TRBV28	TRBJ1-2	once
TGTGCCACCAGTGAGGGGACAGGGATTGGGGAGACCCAGTACTTC	CATSEGTGIGETQYF	TRBD1	TRBV24-1	TRBJ2-5	few
TGTGCCAGCAAAAACGGGGGGGAACCCCTCTATGGCTACACCTTC	CASKNGGEPLYGYTF	.	TRBV6-2/TRBV6-3	TRBJ1-2	.
TGTGCCAGCAGCCGCCCGGCAGCGGGGGCCACAGATACGCAGTATTTT	CASSRPAAGATDTQYF	TRBD2	TRBV7-6	TRBJ2-3	.
TGTGCCACCAGTGATCCCCGACGGGGCACCTACGAGCAGTACTTC	CATSDPRRGTYEQYF	.	TRBV24-1	TRBJ2-7	few
TGTGCCAGCAGCTTCCACCGGACGGGTAGCAATCAGCCCCAGCATTTT	CASSFHRTGSNQPQHF	.	TRBV7-9	TRBJ1-5	few
TGTGCCAGCAGTGCCTCCGGGGTCCAAGAGACCCAGTACTTC	CASSASGVQETQYF	.	TRBV6-1	TRBJ2-5	.
TGTGCCAGCAGCGGGACAGACGATTATGGCTACACCTTC	CASSGTDDYGYTF	TRBD1	TRBV6-1	TRBJ1-2	few
TGCAGTGCTAGAGATCGTATGGCAGGAAGATACAATGAGCAGTTCTTC	CSARDRMAGRYNEQFF	.	TRBV20-1	TRBJ2-1	.
TGCAGTGCTAGAGAAAGTACAGGGCGAGCTTTCTTT	CSARESTGRAFF	.	TRBV20-1	TRBJ1-1	.
TGTGCCAGAGGAAGCGCCGGGACCCATAATTCACCCCTCCACTTT	CARGSAGTHNSPLHF	.	TRBV2	TRBJ1-6	.
TGTGCCAGCAGTCTCCTGGGGGCGGGGGGCACCGGGGAGCTGTTTTTT	CASSLLGAGGTGELFF	TRBD2	TRBV6-1	TRBJ2-2	.
TGTGCCAGCAGCTTAATACTACTAGCGGGAGACTCTGGGGCCAACGTCCTGACTTTC	CASSLILLAGDSGANVLTF	TRBD2	TRBV7-2	TRBJ2-6	.
TGTGCCAGCAGCTTAGATTCCTCAGCTAATCAGCCCCAGCATTTT	CASSLDSSANQPQHF	.	TRBV7-9	TRBJ1-5	.
TGTGCCAGCAGCTTCCGACCCGGGGTTAGCAATCAGCCCCAGCATTTT	CASSFRPGVSNQPQHF	.	TRBV7-2	TRBJ1-5	.
TGCAGTGCCCATCCGACTAGGAGCCAAAACATTCAGTACTTC	CSAHPTRSQNIQYF	.	TRBV20-1	TRBJ2-4	.
TGTGCCAGCAGCTTGGCCAAGGGAGCGAACACTGAAGCTTTCTTT	CASSLAKGANTEAFF	.	TRBV5-4	TRBJ1-1	.
TGTGCCAGCAGTTTAACCTCCGAGGGCCGGACCCTCCACTTT	CASSLTSEGRTLHF	.	TRBV27	TRBJ1-6	few
TGTGCCAGCAGCTCGGGACGGTTAGCCTACGAGCAGTACTTC	CASSSGRLAYEQYF	.	TRBV7-2	TRBJ2-7	.
TGTGCCAGCAGCCCGGGACAGGGAGATCAGCCCCAGCATTTT	CASSPGQGDQPQHF	TRBD1	TRBV2	TRBJ1-5	.
TGTGCCAGCAGCCCGGACGGGGAAAGGGGGCCCCTCCACTTT	CASSPDGERGPLHF	.	TRBV7-9	TRBJ1-6	few
TGTGCCAGCAGTGAAGTCGACAGGGGAGAGACCCAGTACTTC	CASSEVDRGETQYF	TRBD1	TRBV2	TRBJ2-5	once
TGCAGCGTTGTGGACAGAAGCTCTGGAAACACCATATATTTT	CSVVDRSSGNTIYF	.	TRBV29-1	TRBJ1-3	.
TGCAGTGCCCCATTCGTAGGAATGAACACTGAAGCTTTCTTT	CSAPFVGMNTEAFF	.	TRBV20-1	TRBJ1-1	.
TGTGCCAGCAGTTGGGACAGGGGAGGTACTGAAGCTTTCTTT	CASSWDRGGTEAFF	TRBD1	TRBV27	TRBJ1-1	.
TGCGCCAGCAGTGGTGGGACAGTCGATGAGCAGTACTTC	CASSGGTVDEQYF	TRBD1	TRBV23-1	TRBJ2-7	few
TGTGCCAGCAGCACGGCAAGAGAGCAGTACTTC	CASSTAREQYF	.	TRBV11-2	TRBJ2-7	.
TGTGCCACCAGCAGGGGGGGGACAGGTGGCCAAGAGACCCAGTACTTC	CATSRGGTGGQETQYF	.	TRBV15	TRBJ2-5	few
TGTGCCAGCAGTGAATCCGACAGGTTTCGTACCGGGGAGCTGTTTTTT	CASSESDRFRTGELFF	.	TRBV25-1	TRBJ2-2	.
TGCAGTGCTAGCCCGTTTGGGGGAGGGAACACTGAAGCTTTCTTT	CSASPFGGGNTEAFF	.	TRBV20-1	TRBJ1-1	few
TGTGCCAGCAGTTACGACGGGTTTACGGGGGGGTCAAATGAGCAGTTCTTC	CASSYDGFTGGSNEQFF	TRBD2	TRBV6-5	TRBJ2-1	.
TGCAGTGCTAAACCTTCGGGGGCCCCGGGCACCGGGGAGCTGTTTTTT	CSAKPSGAPGTGELFF	.	TRBV20-1	TRBJ2-2	few
TGTGCCAGCAAATCAACAGGGGCCAAAAACATTCAGTACTTC	CASKSTGAKNIQYF	.	TRBV6-4	TRBJ2-4	.
TGCAGTGCTAGAATGGCACTAGCGGGGGGGTACCAAGAGACCCAGTACTTC	CSARMALAGGYQETQYF	TRBD2	TRBV20-1	TRBJ2-5	.
TGCAGTGCCGTGGGAGGGTTCCAGTCCTACGAGCAGTACTTC	CSAVGGFQSYEQYF	TRBD2	TRBV20-1	TRBJ2-7	.
TGTGCCAGCAGGACCGTTGGAGAGGGGGGGTATGGCTACACCTTC	CASRTVGEGGYGYTF	.	TRBV28	TRBJ1-2	once